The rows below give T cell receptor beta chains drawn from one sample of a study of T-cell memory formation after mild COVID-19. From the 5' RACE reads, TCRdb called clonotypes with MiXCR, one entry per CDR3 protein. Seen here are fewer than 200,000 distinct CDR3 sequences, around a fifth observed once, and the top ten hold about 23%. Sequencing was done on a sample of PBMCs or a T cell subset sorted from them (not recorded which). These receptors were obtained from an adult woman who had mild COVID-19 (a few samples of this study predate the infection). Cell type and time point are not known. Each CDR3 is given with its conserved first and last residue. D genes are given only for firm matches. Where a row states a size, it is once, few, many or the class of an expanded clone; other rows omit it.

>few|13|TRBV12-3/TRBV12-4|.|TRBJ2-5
CASSLRQRETQYF
TGTGCCAGCAGTTTGAGGCAGAGGGAGACCCAGTACTTC
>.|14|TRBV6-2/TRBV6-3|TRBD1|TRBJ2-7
CASDKGGRSYEQYF
TGTGCCAGCGATAAAGGGGGCCGTTCCTACGAGCAGTACTTC
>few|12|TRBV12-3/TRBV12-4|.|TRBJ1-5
CASSLGAQTQHF
TGTGCCAGCAGTTTAGGGGCTCAAACCCAGCATTTT
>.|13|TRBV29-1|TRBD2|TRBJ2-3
CSVLWRGRDTQYF
TGCAGCGTTTTGTGGCGCGGGAGAGATACGCAGTATTTT
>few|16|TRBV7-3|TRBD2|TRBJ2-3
CASSHLAGGPTDTQYF
TGTGCCAGCAGCCATCTAGCGGGAGGGCCCACAGATACGCAGTATTTT
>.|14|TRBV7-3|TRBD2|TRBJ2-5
CASSSSLAMETQYF
TGTGCCAGCAGCTCCTCACTAGCGATGGAGACCCAGTACTTC
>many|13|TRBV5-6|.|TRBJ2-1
CASSLGQYNEQFF
TGTGCCAGCAGCTTAGGGCAGTACAATGAGCAGTTCTTC
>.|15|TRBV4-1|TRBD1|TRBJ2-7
CASSQDGTGAYEQYF
TGCGCCAGCAGCCAAGACGGGACAGGGGCCTACGAGCAGTACTTC
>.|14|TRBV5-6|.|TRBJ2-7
CASSLAGRPYEQYF
TGTGCCAGCAGCTTGGCCGGCCGGCCCTACGAGCAGTACTTC
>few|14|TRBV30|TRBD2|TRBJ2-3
CAWSLAGAADTQYF
TGTGCCTGGAGTTTAGCGGGAGCGGCAGATACGCAGTATTTT
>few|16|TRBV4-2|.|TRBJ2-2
CASSQDRRANTGELFF
TGTGCCAGCAGCCAAGATCGGAGGGCGAACACCGGGGAGCTGTTTTTT
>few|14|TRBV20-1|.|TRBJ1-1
CSARDYREKAEAFF
TGCAGTGCTAGAGATTACAGGGAGAAGGCTGAAGCTTTCTTT
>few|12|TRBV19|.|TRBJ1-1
CASSPRGPGAFF
TGTGCCAGTAGTCCGCGGGGCCCTGGGGCTTTCTTT
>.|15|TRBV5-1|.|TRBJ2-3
CASSLGGSGTDTQYF
TGCGCCAGCAGCTTGGGGGGTTCCGGCACAGATACGCAGTATTTT
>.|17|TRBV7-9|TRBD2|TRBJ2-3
CASSSPLAGGSTDTQYF
TGTGCCAGCAGCTCGCCGCTAGCGGGGGGGAGCACAGATACGCAGTATTTT
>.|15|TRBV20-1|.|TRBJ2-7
CSAGRSTPSSYEQYF
TGCAGTGCTGGGAGGTCCACTCCGTCGTCCTACGAGCAGTACTTC
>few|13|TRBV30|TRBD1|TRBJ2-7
CAWSLGTAYEQYF
TGTGCCTGGAGTCTCGGGACAGCCTACGAGCAGTACTTC
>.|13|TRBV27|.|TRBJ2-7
CASSRSGYYEQYF
TGTGCCAGCAGTCGCAGTGGATACTACGAGCAGTACTTC
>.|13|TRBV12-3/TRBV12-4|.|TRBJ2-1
CASSPLSDNEQFF
TGTGCCAGCAGCCCGCTTAGCGACAATGAGCAGTTCTTC
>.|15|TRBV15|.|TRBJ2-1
CATSRTKRGMDEQFF
TGTGCCACCAGCAGGACAAAGAGGGGGATGGATGAGCAGTTCTTC
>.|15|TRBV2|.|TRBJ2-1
CASSASVASYNEQFF
TGTGCCAGCAGTGCGAGCGTGGCCTCCTACAATGAGCAGTTCTTC
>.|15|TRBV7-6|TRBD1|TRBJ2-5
CASSLEGAGQETQYF
TGTGCCAGCAGCTTAGAGGGGGCAGGCCAAGAGACCCAGTACTTC
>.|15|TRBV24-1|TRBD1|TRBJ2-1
CATSGGQGDLGERFF
TGTGCCACCAGTGGGGGACAGGGGGATCTAGGGGAGCGGTTCTTC
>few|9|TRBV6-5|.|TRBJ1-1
CAREFEAFF
TGTGCCAGGGAATTTGAAGCTTTCTTT
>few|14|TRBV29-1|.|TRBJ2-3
CSVEERQAAYTQYF
TGCAGCGTTGAAGAGCGTCAGGCCGCGTATACGCAGTATTTT
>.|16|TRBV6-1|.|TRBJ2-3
CASSEMGGGPPDTQYF
TGTGCCAGCAGTGAAATGGGGGGGGGCCCTCCAGATACGCAGTATTTT
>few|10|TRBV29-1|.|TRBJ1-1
CSVGRGQAFF
TGCAGCGTTGGTCGGGGGCAAGCTTTCTTT
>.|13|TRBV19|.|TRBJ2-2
CASTLPNTGELFF
TGTGCCAGTACCCTCCCAAACACCGGGGAGCTGTTTTTT
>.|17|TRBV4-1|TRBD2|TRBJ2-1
CASSPYPRLAVYNEQFF
TGCGCCAGCAGCCCCTACCCGCGGCTAGCGGTCTACAATGAGCAGTTCTTC
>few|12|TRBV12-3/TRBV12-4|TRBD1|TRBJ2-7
CASTDREYEQYF
TGTGCCAGCACTGACAGGGAATACGAGCAGTACTTC
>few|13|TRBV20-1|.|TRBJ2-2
CSARDWGSRELFF
TGCAGTGCTAGAGATTGGGGCAGCCGGGAGCTGTTTTTT
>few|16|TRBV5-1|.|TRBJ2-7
CASSLTGPAGSDEQYF
TGCGCCAGCAGCTTAACTGGGCCCGCCGGGAGCGACGAGCAGTACTTC
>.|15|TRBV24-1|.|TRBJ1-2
CATSDSTGFSYGYTF
TGTGCCACCAGTGATTCCACAGGGTTCAGCTATGGCTACACCTTC
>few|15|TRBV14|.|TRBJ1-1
CASSQVGARYTEAFF
TGTGCCAGCAGCCAAGTAGGGGCGCGGTACACTGAAGCTTTCTTT
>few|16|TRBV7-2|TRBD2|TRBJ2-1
CASSPRGLAGWNEQFF
TGTGCCAGCAGCCCTCGAGGGCTAGCGGGGTGGAATGAGCAGTTCTTC
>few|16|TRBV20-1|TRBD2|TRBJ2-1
CSADPGLAGGYNEQFF
TGCAGTGCTGATCCGGGACTAGCGGGAGGGTACAATGAGCAGTTCTTC
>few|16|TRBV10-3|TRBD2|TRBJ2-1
CAIRNPGDYLHVEQFF
TGTGCCATCAGGAACCCGGGGGACTACCTCCATGTCGAGCAGTTCTTC
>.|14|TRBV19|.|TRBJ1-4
CASLGNPTNEKLFF
TGTGCCAGCCTAGGAAACCCAACTAATGAAAAACTGTTTTTT
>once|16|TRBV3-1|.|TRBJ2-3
CASSMDSGQTRGTQYF
TGTGCCAGCAGCATGGATAGCGGCCAAACGCGCGGTACGCAGTATTTT
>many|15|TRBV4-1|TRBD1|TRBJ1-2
CASSQLGTGYSGYTF
TGCGCCAGCAGCCAACTTGGGACAGGCTATTCGGGCTACACCTTC
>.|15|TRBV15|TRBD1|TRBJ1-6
CATSADRAYNSPLHF
TGTGCCACCAGCGCGGACAGGGCGTATAATTCACCCCTCCACTTT
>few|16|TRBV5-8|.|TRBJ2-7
CASSYPPGTLTYEQYF
TGTGCCAGCAGCTACCCGCCGGGGACACTTACCTACGAGCAGTACTTC
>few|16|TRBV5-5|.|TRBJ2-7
CASSEDSTTGLYEQYF
TGTGCCAGCAGCGAGGACAGTACCACGGGGCTATACGAGCAGTACTTC
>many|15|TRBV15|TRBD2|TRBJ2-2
CATTGLAGGTGELFF
TGTGCCACCACGGGACTAGCGGGAGGCACCGGGGAGCTGTTTTTT
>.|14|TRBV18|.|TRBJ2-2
CASPAPRNTGELFF
TGTGCCAGCCCGGCCCCCAGGAACACCGGGGAGCTGTTTTTT
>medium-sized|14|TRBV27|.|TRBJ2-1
CASGYGDGNNEQFF
TGTGCCAGCGGATACGGTGACGGAAACAATGAGCAGTTCTTC
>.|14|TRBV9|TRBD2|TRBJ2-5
CASSVASGSETQYF
TGTGCCAGCAGCGTAGCTAGCGGGAGTGAGACCCAGTACTTC
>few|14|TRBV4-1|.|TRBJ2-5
CASSQGNRQETQYF
TGCGCCAGCAGCCAAGGGAACAGACAAGAGACCCAGTACTTC
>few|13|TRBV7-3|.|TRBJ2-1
CASTRDGYNEQFF
TGTGCCAGCACCAGGGACGGATACAATGAGCAGTTCTTC
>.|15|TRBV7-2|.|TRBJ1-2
CASQGTLRQGYGYTF
TGTGCCAGCCAGGGAACTCTCCGCCAAGGCTATGGCTACACCTTC
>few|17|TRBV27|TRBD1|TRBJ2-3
CASSLPRTGSQADTQYF
TGTGCCAGCAGTTTACCCCGGACAGGCAGTCAGGCAGATACGCAGTATTTT
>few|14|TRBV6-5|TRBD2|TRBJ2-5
CASRDRAGGETQYF
TGTGCCAGCAGAGACAGGGCGGGAGGGGAGACCCAGTACTTC
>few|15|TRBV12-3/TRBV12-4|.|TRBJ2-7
CASSYIGTLSYEQYF
TGTGCCAGCAGTTATATAGGGACACTCTCCTACGAGCAGTACTTC
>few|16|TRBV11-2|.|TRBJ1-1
CASSLVVAGTNTEAFF
TGTGCCAGCAGCTTAGTTGTGGCAGGGACCAACACTGAAGCTTTCTTT
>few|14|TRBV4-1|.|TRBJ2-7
CASSQAEESYEQYF
TGCGCCAGCAGCCAAGCTGAGGAGAGTTACGAGCAGTACTTC
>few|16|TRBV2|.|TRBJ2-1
CASSESVGPIDNEQFF
TGTGCCAGCAGTGAAAGTGTGGGACCAATTGACAATGAGCAGTTCTTC
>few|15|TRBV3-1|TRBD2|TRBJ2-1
CASSPGLAGGGEQFF
TGTGCCAGCAGTCCGGGACTAGCGGGAGGGGGTGAGCAGTTCTTC
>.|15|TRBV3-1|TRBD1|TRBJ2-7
CASSQVGQGDYEQYF
TGTGCCAGCAGCCAAGTAGGACAGGGGGACTACGAGCAGTACTTC
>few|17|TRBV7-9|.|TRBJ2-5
CASSLLGQGRDQETQYF
TGTGCCAGCAGCTTGTTGGGGCAGGGAAGGGACCAAGAGACCCAGTACTTC